Below, 23 T cell receptor beta chains from the same sample are listed, as sequenced in a study of cytomegalovirus exposure and HLA in healthy donors. Amplification used 60 Vbeta primers and 13 Jbeta primers. Method: immunoSEQ multiplex PCR; TCRdb's copy keeps in-frame clones and lacks some. Among tens of thousands of clones, under 70% were seen once, and the ten largest hold about 6.9%. The sequenced sample was PBMCs. These receptors all stem from a woman between 50 and 59 years old in good health and CMV-seropositive.

The rearrangement uses TRBV6-5 and TRBJ2-1; D is perhaps TRBD1 (6 bases). V dropped 0 bases and J dropped 7 bases, with 10 bases sitting between them. The CDR3 length is 14 residues. CDR1 and CDR2 (germline): MNHEY, SVGAGI. The CDR3 is CASSYSYRANEQFF. CDR3 sequence (DNA): TGTGCCAGCAGTTACTCGTACAGGGCGAATGAGCAGTTCTTC.

This rearrangement joins TRBV29-1 to TRBJ2-5, with TRBD1 identical over 8 bases. The V gene's germline CDR1 is SQVTM and CDR2 ANQGSEA. Trimming cost V 7 bases and J 4 bases; bases outside gene matches: 8. The CDR3 is made up of 13 amino acids. The CDR3 sequence is CSAADRAGETQYF. In DNA, the CDR3 is TGCAGCGCCGCGGACAGGGCGGGAGAGACCCAGTACTTC.

V is TRBV4-1 and J is TRBJ1-4, with 8 bases matching TRBD1. Germline CDR1 MGHRA, CDR2 YSYEKL. The ends lost 1 base at V and 7 bases at J; junction bases unmatched: 8. This CDR3 comprises 16 residues. The CDR3 loop is CASSQGQGRVAEKLFF. CDR3 sequence (DNA): TGCGCCAGCAGCCAAGGACAGGGGAGAGTAGCTGAAAAACTGTTTTTT.

The chain links TRBV4-1 to TRBJ1-2; 7 bases are shared with TRBD1. V shed 2 bases, J shed 4 bases, and the junction held 13 bases outside the gene matches. CDR1 and CDR2 (germline): MGHRA, YSYEKL. This CDR3 is 17 amino acids long. CDR3 loop: CASSQPGPGGKAYGYTF. CDR3 coding DNA: TGCGCCAGCAGCCAACCTGGCCCAGGGGGTAAAGCCTATGGCTACACCTTC.

The chain couples TRBV29-1 to TRBJ2-1, with a possible D match to TRBD1 (5 bases). The CDR3 consists of 15 residues. Germline V lookup: CDR1 SQVTM, CDR2 ANQGSEA. The germline V and J ends were trimmed by 4 bases and 2 bases, with 15 bases remaining between them. In nucleotides, the CDR3 is TGCAGCGTTGCCCCAGAAAGGGGTGCCTACAATGAGCAGTTCTTC. Its translation is CSVAPERGAYNEQFF.

The genes are TRBV18 and TRBJ1-2; TRBD1 might be the D (5 bases). Trimming cost V 4 bases and J 4 bases, with 13 bases left between them. Germline loops: CDR1 KGHSH, CDR2 LQKENI. The CDR3 is made up of 14 amino acids. CDR3 region: CASSLVGGVYGYTF. CDR3 sequence (DNA): TGTGCCAGCTCACTCGTCGGGGGAGTCTATGGCTACACCTTC.

This clone was counted a single time. V gene TRBV13 combines with J gene TRBJ1-1, with a possible D match to TRBD1 (6 bases). V dropped 3 bases and J dropped 1 base, with 18 bases sitting between them. Germline CDR1 is PRHDT and CDR2 is FYEKMQ (reference sequence). There are 17 residues in the CDR3. CDR3 region: CASSLSTGKEANTEAFF. CDR3 coding DNA: TGTGCCAGCAGCTTGAGTACAGGGAAGGAGGCGAACACTGAAGCTTTCTTT.

The gene calls are TRBV6-5 and TRBJ1-1; the D gene is possibly TRBD1 (6 bases). Germline lookup yields CDR1 MNHEY and CDR2 SVGAGI. The CDR3 covers 13 residues. Trimming removed 5 bases at V and 4 bases at J, with 11 bases between. The CDR3 sequence is CASSLQGVTEAFF. In DNA, the CDR3 is TGTGCCAGCAGTCTACAGGGAGTCACTGAAGCTTTCTTT.

The chain is built from TRBV18 and TRBJ1-2; D perhaps matches TRBD1 (6 bases). Germline V gene data show CDR1 as KGHSH and CDR2 as LQKENI. Trimming took off 5 bases at V and 4 bases at J, with 14 bases between the two ends. The CDR3 runs to 14 residues. CDR3 nucleotides: TGTGCCAGCTCATATGGAGAAGGGGGCTATGGCTACACCTTC. It codes for CASSYGEGGYGYTF.

The chain recombines TRBV2 with TRBJ2-6; D ambiguous. The CDR3 runs to 14 residues. Germline CDR1 is SNHLY and CDR2 is FYNNEI. Trimming removed 8 bases at V and 0 bases at J, with 8 bases between. The CDR3 nucleotides read TGTGCCAGCTTAGTCTACTCTGGGGCCAACGTCCTGACTTTC. Residues: CASLVYSGANVLTF.

CDR3 DNA: TGTGCCAGCAGGCTAGCGGGGGGGAGGGAGACCCAGTACTTC. Encoded protein: CASRLAGGRETQYF. The V and J genes are TRBV27 and TRBJ2-5; 12 bases are shared with TRBD2. The V gene's germline CDR1 is MNHEY and CDR2 SMNVEV (reference sequence). J gave up 5 bases and V 6 bases, and 4 bases lay outside the gene matches. The CDR3 length is 14 residues.

The chain employs TRBV4-1 and TRBJ1-1; D may be TRBD1 (6 bases). This CDR3 spans 15 amino acids. The germline V and J ends were trimmed by 0 bases and 3 bases, with 11 bases remaining between them. Germline CDR1 is MGHRA and CDR2 is YSYEKL. The CDR3 coding sequence is TGCGCCAGCAGCCAAGAGAGGGGGGGGGACACTGAAGCTTTCTTT. This encodes CASSQERGGDTEAFF.

The V and J genes are TRBV6-1 and TRBJ2-7, with 10 bases that match TRBD1. CDR1 is MNHNS and CDR2 is SASEGT in the germline V gene. The CDR3 is made up of 13 amino acids. Losses at the gene ends were 4 bases for V and 12 bases for J; bases not matched to a gene: 9. CDR3 protein: CASSGQGATRSYV. Here the CDR3 DNA reads TGTGCCAGCAGTGGACAGGGGGCAACTAGGTCGTACGTC.

The chain links TRBV5-1 to TRBJ1-1, with D unresolved. Between the trimmed V and J ends, which lost 10 bases and 0 bases, there was a span of 13 bases. The CDR3 spans 13 residues. Germline V gene sequence: CDR1 SGHRS, CDR2 YFSETQ. CDR3 in amino acids: CARPAAMNTEAFF. For the CDR3, the DNA is TGCGCCCGCCCAGCAGCGATGAACACTGAAGCTTTCTTT.

The chain joins TRBV5-6 to TRBJ1-2; tentatively, D is TRBD1 (5 bases). V was pared by 2 bases and J by 1 base, with 15 bases between. The CDR3 has 16 residues. Germline V lookup: CDR1 SGHDT, CDR2 YYEEEE. CDR3 amino acids: CASSFPSTGNNYGYTF. For the CDR3, the DNA is TGTGCCAGCAGCTTCCCCTCTACAGGAAATAACTATGGCTACACCTTC. Using reference TRBV5-6 and TRBJ1-2 for the parts outside the CDR3, the full variable domain is DAGVTQSPTHLIKTRGQQVTLRCSPKSGHDTVSWYQQALGQGPQFIFQYYEEEERQRGNFPDRFSGHQFPNYSSELNVNALLLGDSALYLCASSFPSTGNNYGYTFGSGTRLTVV.

Only one count was recorded for this clone. The chain is built from TRBV29-1 and TRBJ1-2; D is ambiguous. CDR1 SQVTM and CDR2 ANQGSEA come from the germline V gene. The CDR3 extends over 11 amino acids. Trimming left V 2 bases short and J 7 bases short, with 8 bases between. The CDR3 bases are TGCAGCGTTGAACAGGCGCCTGGCTACACCTTC. Amino acids: CSVEQAPGYTF.

This chain links TRBV12-2 with TRBJ2-5; the table assigns TRBD1, which was not confirmed against the DNA. TRBV12-2 is a pseudogene. This CDR3 is built from 15 residues. The CDR3 nucleotides are TGTGCAAGTCGCACCCGGACAGGGAGTGGGGAGACCCAGTACTTC. As protein: CASRTRTGSGETQYF.

The chain recombines TRBV19 with TRBJ1-4; D not resolved. The V and J ends lost 3 bases and 0 bases respectively, with 11 bases between them. CDR3 length: 16 residues. Germline CDR1 is LNHDA and CDR2 is SQIVND (reference sequence). The CDR3 here is CASSIGEDATNEKLFF. In nucleotides, the CDR3 is TGTGCCAGTAGTATTGGGGAGGATGCAACTAATGAAAAACTGTTTTTT.

Comments on this clone: Other nucleotide sequences from this sample produce the same CDR3. V is TRBV9 and J is TRBJ1-1; a weak D match, TRBD1 (5 bases). In germline, CDR1 is SGDLS, CDR2 YYNGEE. V shed 2 bases and J shed 1 base, with 9 bases lying between them. This CDR3 region has 14 residues. The CDR3, as DNA: TGTGCCAGCAGCGTCGCAGGGCCGAACACTGAAGCTTTCTTT. Protein: CASSVAGPNTEAFF.

This chain's CDR3 is CASSVHLDLDDGTQYF. Written as DNA, the CDR3 is TGTGCCAGCAGCGTACATCTTGACCTAGACGATGGGACCCAGTACTTC. The chain recombines TRBV9 with TRBJ2-5, with unresolved D. This CDR3 spans 16 amino acids. Per germline, CDR1 SGDLS and CDR2 YYNGEE. V lost 1 base to trimming and J lost 7 bases, with 20 bases between them.

V usage is TRBV2 and J usage is TRBJ1-5; 7 nucleotides align to TRBD1. Germline CDR1 SNHLY, CDR2 FYNNEI. V lost 7 bases and J lost 1; bases outside the gene matches: 7. The CDR3 runs to 15 residues. CDR3 in DNA: TGTGCCAGCAACAAACAGGGGTTCAGCAATCAGCCCCAGCATTTT. Amino acid sequence: CASNKQGFSNQPQHF.

The gene calls are TRBV29-1 and TRBJ1-3, with 8 bases lining up with TRBD1. Looked up from germline, CDR1 is SQVTM and CDR2 is ANQGSEA. Losses at the gene ends were 6 bases for V and 0 bases for J; bases not matched to a gene: 7. The length of the CDR3 is 15 residues. CDR3 nucleotides: TGCAGCGTCGCCGGGGACAGGCACTCTGGAAACACCATATATTTT. This encodes CSVAGDRHSGNTIYF. The complete variable domain, with remaining parts taken from reference TRBV29-1 and TRBJ1-3, reads SAVISQKPSRDICQRGTSLTIQCQVDSQVTMMFWYRQQPGQSLTLIATANQGSEATYESGFVIDKFPISRPNLTFSTLTVSNMSPEDSSIYLCSVAGDRHSGNTIYFGEGSWLTVV.

The gene calls are TRBV9 and TRBJ1-5; D might be TRBD1 (5 bases). Germline lookup yields CDR1 SGDLS and CDR2 YYNGEE. The CDR3 is 15 amino acids. V lost 3 bases and J 2 bases, leaving 12 bases between the germline ends. CDR3 in amino acids: CASSASDSRNQPQHF. The DNA of the CDR3 is TGTGCCAGCAGCGCTTCCGACAGCCGCAATCAGCCCCAGCATTTT. The complete variable domain, with remaining parts taken from reference TRBV9 and TRBJ1-5, reads DSGVTQTPKHLITATGQRVTLRCSPRSGDLSVYWYQQSLDQGLQFLIQYYNGEERAKGNILERFSAQQFPDLHSELNLSSLELGDSALYFCASSASDSRNQPQHFGDGTRLSIL.